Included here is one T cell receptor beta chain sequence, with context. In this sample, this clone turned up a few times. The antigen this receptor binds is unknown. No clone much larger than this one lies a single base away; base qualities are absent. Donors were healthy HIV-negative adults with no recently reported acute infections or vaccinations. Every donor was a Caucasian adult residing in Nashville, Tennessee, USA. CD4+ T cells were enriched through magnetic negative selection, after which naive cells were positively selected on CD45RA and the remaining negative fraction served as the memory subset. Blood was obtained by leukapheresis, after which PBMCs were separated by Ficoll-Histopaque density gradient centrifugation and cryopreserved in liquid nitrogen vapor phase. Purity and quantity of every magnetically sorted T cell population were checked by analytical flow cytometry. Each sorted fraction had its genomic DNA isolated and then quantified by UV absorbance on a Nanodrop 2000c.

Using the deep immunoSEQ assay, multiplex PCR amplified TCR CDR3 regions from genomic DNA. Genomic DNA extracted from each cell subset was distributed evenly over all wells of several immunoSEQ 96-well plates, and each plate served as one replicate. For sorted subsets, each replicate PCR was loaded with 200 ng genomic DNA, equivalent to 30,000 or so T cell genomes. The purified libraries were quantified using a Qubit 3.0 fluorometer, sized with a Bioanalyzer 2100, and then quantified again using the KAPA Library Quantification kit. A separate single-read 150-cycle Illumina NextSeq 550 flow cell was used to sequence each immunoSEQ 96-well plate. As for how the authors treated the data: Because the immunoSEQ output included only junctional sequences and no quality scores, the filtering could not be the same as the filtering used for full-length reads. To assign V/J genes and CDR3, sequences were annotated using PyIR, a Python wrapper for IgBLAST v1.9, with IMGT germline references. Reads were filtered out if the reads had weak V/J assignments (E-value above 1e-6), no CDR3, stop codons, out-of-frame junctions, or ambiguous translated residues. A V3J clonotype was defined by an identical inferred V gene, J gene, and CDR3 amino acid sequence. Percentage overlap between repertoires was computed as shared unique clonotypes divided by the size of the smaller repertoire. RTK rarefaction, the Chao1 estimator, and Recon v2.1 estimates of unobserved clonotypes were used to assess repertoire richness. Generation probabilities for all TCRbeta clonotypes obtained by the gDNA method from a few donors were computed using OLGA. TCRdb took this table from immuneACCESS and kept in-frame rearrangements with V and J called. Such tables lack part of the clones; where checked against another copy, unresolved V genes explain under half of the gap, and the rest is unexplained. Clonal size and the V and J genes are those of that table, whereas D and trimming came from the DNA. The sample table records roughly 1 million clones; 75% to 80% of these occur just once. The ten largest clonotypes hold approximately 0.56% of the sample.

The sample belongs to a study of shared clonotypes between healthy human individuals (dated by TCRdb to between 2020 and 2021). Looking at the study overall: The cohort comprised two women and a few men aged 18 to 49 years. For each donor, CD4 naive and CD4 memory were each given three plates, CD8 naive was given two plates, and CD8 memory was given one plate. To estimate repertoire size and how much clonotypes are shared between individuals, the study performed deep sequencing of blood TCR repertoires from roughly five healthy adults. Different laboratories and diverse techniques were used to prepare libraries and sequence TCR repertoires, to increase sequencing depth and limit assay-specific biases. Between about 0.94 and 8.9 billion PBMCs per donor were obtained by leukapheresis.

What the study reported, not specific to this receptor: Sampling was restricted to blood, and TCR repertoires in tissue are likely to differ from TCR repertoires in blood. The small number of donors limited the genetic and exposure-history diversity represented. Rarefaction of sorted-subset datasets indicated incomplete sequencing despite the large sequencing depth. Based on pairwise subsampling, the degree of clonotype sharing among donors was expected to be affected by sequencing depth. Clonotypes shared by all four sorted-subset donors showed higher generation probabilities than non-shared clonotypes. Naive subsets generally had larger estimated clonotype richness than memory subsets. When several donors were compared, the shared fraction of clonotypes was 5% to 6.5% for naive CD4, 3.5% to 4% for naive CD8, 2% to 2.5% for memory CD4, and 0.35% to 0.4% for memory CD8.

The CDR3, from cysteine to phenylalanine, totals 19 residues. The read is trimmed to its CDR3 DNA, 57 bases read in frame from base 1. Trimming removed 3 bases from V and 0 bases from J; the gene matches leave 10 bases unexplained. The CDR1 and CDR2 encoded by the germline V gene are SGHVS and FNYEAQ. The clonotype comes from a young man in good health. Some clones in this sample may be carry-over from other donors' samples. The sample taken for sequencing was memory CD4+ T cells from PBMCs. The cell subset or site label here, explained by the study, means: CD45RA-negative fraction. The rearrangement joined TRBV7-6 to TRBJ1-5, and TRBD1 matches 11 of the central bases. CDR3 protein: CASSLLGQGAPLSNQPQHF. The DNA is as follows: TGTGCCAGCAGCTTGCTCGGACAGGGGGCACCCCTTAGCAATCAGCCCCAGCATTTT. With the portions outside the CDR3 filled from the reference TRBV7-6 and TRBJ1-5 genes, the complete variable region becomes GAGVSQSPRYKVTKRGQDVALRCDPISGHVSLYWYRQALGQGPEFLTYFNYEAQQDKSGLPNDRFSAERPEGSISTLTIQRTEQRDSAMYRCASSLLGQGAPLSNQPQHFGDGTRLSIL.